This is a list of T cell receptor beta chains from one sample in a study of cytomegalovirus exposure and HLA in healthy donors. The repertoire was sequenced with immunoSEQ multiplex PCR; TCRdb's copy has only in-frame clones and lacks some. Here the sample spans 200,000 to 250,000 clones, 60% to 80% being singletons. Sequencing was performed on PBMCs. These receptors were taken from a man between 18 and 35 years old in good health and CMV-seronegative. Each CDR3 is given with its conserved first and last residue. The D gene is left open where the match is weak. A clone size is listed for some rows: how often the clone was seen (once, few, many), or a class if it is expanded.

cdr3_length j_call d_call v_call clone_size cdr3_nt cdr3_aa
18 TRBJ2-2 TRBD1 TRBV5-6 . TGTGCCAGCAGCTTTGGCTTCCGACAGGGGAGTAACACCGGGGAGCTGTTTTTT CASSFGFRQGSNTGELFF
15 TRBJ2-7 TRBD2 TRBV7-2 few TGTGCCAGCAGCTTCTACAGCGGGACTTCCTACGAGCAGTACTTC CASSFYSGTSYEQYF
12 TRBJ1-1 . TRBV5-4 once TGTGCCAGCAGCCTAAAGAACACTGAAGCTTTCTTT CASSLKNTEAFF
14 TRBJ1-2 TRBD1 TRBV5-6 . TGTGCCAGCAGCTACGGACAGGCTTCCTATGGCTACACCTTC CASSYGQASYGYTF
12 TRBJ1-6 . TRBV28 . TGTGCCAGCAGTTTACGTTTATCACCCCTCCACTTT CASSLRLSPLHF
17 TRBJ2-4 . TRBV4-2 few TGTGCCAGCAGCCAAGAGTTGACAACTTCGGCCAAAAACATTCAGTACTTC CASSQELTTSAKNIQYF
15 TRBJ2-1 . TRBV7-2 . TGTGCCAGCAGCTCGGGAGTAGCAGAATACAATGAGCAGTTCTTC CASSSGVAEYNEQFF
15 TRBJ2-7 . TRBV11-3 . TGTGCCAGCAGCTCCGCTCTTGTGCGCTCCTACGAGCAGTACTTC CASSSALVRSYEQYF
16 TRBJ2-3 TRBD2 TRBV6-5 . TGTGCCAGCAGTTACTCGACTAGCGGGAGCACAGATACGCAGTATTTT CASSYSTSGSTDTQYF
21 TRBJ2-5 TRBD2 TRBV29-1 . TGCAGCGTTGCCTTGAAAAGTACGTCTAGCGGGGGTTTAAAGCCCTCCGAGACCCAGTACTTC CSVALKSTSSGGLKPSETQYF
14 TRBJ2-5 TRBD1 TRBV13 . TGTGCCAGCAGCTTAGACAGGGGGACGGGGGAGCAGTACTTC CASSLDRGTGEQYF
13 TRBJ1-1 TRBD1 TRBV27 . TGTGCCAGCAGGGGGACAGGGCCGGTGAGTGCTTTCTTT CASRGTGPVSAFF
15 TRBJ2-7 TRBD1 TRBV7-2 . TGTGCCAGCAGCCTCAATACGGGACAGGGGTACGAGCAGTACTTC CASSLNTGQGYEQYF
16 TRBJ2-2 TRBD2 TRBV7-2 . TGTGCCAGCAGCCCCACTAGCGGGATAGGCACCGGGGAGCTGTTTTTT CASSPTSGIGTGELFF
16 TRBJ2-7 TRBD2 TRBV4-2 . TGTGCCAGCAGCCAAGCGGGACTAGCGGGCTCCTACGAGCAGTACTTC CASSQAGLAGSYEQYF
16 TRBJ2-2 TRBD1 TRBV18 . TGTGCCAGCTCCCAGACAGGGGCCATTAACACCGGGGAGCTGTTTTTT CASSQTGAINTGELFF
13 TRBJ1-2 . TRBV27 . TGTGCCAGCAGGACGACCGGGAACTATGGCTACACCTTC CASRTTGNYGYTF
15 TRBJ2-3 . TRBV28 . TGTGCCAGCGCCCCAAGAGAGAGCCCCACAGATACGCAGTATTTT CASAPRESPTDTQYF
17 TRBJ2-2 TRBD2 TRBV11-3 . TGTGCCAGCAGCTTAGGGACTAGCGGGAAGAACACCGGGGAGCTGTTTTTT CASSLGTSGKNTGELFF
15 TRBJ1-5 TRBD1 TRBV7-2 . TGTGCCAGCAGCTTAGGGACAGGGGTGAAACAGCCCCAGCATTTT CASSLGTGVKQPQHF
14 TRBJ1-5 . TRBV28 . TGTGCCAGCAGTTTAATTCGGGTCGCGCAGCCCCAGCATTTT CASSLIRVAQPQHF
15 TRBJ2-5 TRBD1 TRBV6-6 . TGTGCCAGTCTTTTTGGGACAGAGACTCAAGAGACCCAGTACTTC CASLFGTETQETQYF
14 TRBJ1-3 . TRBV6-5 . TGTGCCAGCATCCCGACAGCCTCTGGAAACACCATATATTTT CASIPTASGNTIYF
15 TRBJ1-2 TRBD1 TRBV6-5 once TGTGCCAGCAGTTACTCGGACAGGGAGGGTCTGGGCTACACCTTC CASSYSDREGLGYTF
13 TRBJ1-2 TRBD1 TRBV29-1 . TGCAGCGTGAGGACAGGGGGAGGCTATGGCTACACCTTC CSVRTGGGYGYTF
17 TRBJ2-7 TRBD2 TRBV5-8 . TGTGCCAGCAGCCCCGGGGTAGCGGGGGGGCCTCGGTACGAGCAGTACTTC CASSPGVAGGPRYEQYF
15 TRBJ2-3 . TRBV7-2 . TGTGCCAGCAGACGGACTTCGGGTGGCACAGATACGCAGTATTTT CASRRTSGGTDTQYF
11 TRBJ1-5 . TRBV6-1 . TGTGCCAGCATGGTGGGCCAGCCCCAGCATTTT CASMVGQPQHF
14 TRBJ1-6 TRBD1 TRBV11-3 . TGTGCCAGCAGCCCGGGACAGTATAATTCACCCCTCCACTTT CASSPGQYNSPLHF